A selection of T cell receptor beta chains follows, all from one sample in a study of blood T cell repertoires in COVID-19. Repertoires were generated with immunoSEQ multiplex PCR, while TCRdb's copy carries only in-frame clones and drops some. The sample lists around 190,000 clones, approximately 80% occurring once. Material for sequencing was peripheral blood. Receptors were obtained from a human donor in a cohort sampled during active COVID-19. Both conserved end residues are part of each CDR3. The D gene is left open where the match is weak. Some rows mark clone size as missing; the rest say once, few, many or name a class of expanded clone.

d_call cdr3_length j_call v_call clone_size cdr3_nt cdr3_aa
. 16 TRBJ2-5 TRBV24-1 . TGTGCCACCAGTGATCCTAGCGCACTAAATCAAGAGACCCAGTACTTC CATSDPSALNQETQYF
. 17 TRBJ1-2 TRBV7-9 . TGTGCCAGCAGCCGAGGGCCCGCCCAATTCCAGGCCTATGGCTACACCTTC CASSRGPAQFQAYGYTF
TRBD1 16 TRBJ2-2 TRBV11-3 . TGTGCCAGCAGCTTGGATACAGGGGTAAGGACCGGGGAGCTGTTTTTT CASSLDTGVRTGELFF
. 11 TRBJ2-7 TRBV6-5 . TGTGCCAGCAGCGCAGAGGGCGAGCAGTACTTC CASSAEGEQYF
TRBD1 14 TRBJ2-7 TRBV2 few TGTGCCAGCAGTAGGACAGGGAGTTCTGGGGAGCAGTACTTC CASSRTGSSGEQYF
. 14 TRBJ2-2 TRBV11-2 . TGTGCCAGCAGCTTTAGTCAGAACACCGGGGAGCTGTTTTTT CASSFSQNTGELFF
TRBD1 14 TRBJ2-5 TRBV7-9 . TGTGCCAGCAGCTACCGGGACAGGTGGGAGACCCAGTACTTC CASSYRDRWETQYF
TRBD1 14 TRBJ2-7 TRBV7-6 many TGTGCCAGCAGAAAGGCGGGACAGGGCCACGAGCAGTACTTC CASRKAGQGHEQYF
TRBD1 13 TRBJ1-2 TRBV29-1 few TGCAGCGCAACAAAGCTAGGGGGCGGTGGCTACACCTTC CSATKLGGGGYTF
TRBD1 16 TRBJ2-7 TRBV30 . TGTGCCTGGACCACAGTGTCCGGGACAGGGCGCTACGAGCAGTACTTC CAWTTVSGTGRYEQYF
TRBD2 14 TRBJ2-7 TRBV28 few TGTGCCAGCACCCCTAGCGGGGGTACCTACGAGCAGTACTTC CASTPSGGTYEQYF
TRBD1 15 TRBJ1-2 TRBV5-1 . TGCGCCAGCAGCCCTGGGACAGGGTTGGACTATGGCTACACCTTC CASSPGTGLDYGYTF
TRBD2 16 TRBJ2-7 TRBV25-1 . TGTGCCAGCAGTGCCTTTTGGTCGGGAGGGAAATACGAGCAGTACTTC CASSAFWSGGKYEQYF
. 14 TRBJ2-7 TRBV6-5 . TGTGCCAGCAGTTTATCGACAGGGAGGAACGAGCAGTACTTC CASSLSTGRNEQYF
. 12 TRBJ1-2 TRBV19 once TGTGCCAGTAGGGAGGGGAGCTATGGCTACACCTTC CASREGSYGYTF
. 15 TRBJ1-1 TRBV9 . TGTGCCAGCAGCGTAGTTTGGAGAATGAACACTGAAGCTTTCTTT CASSVVWRMNTEAFF
TRBD2 19 TRBJ2-1 TRBV13 . TGTGCCAGCAGCTTAGTAGCAGGGGGGGGACTAGCGAACTACAATGAGCAGTTCTTC CASSLVAGGGLANYNEQFF
TRBD1 13 TRBJ2-7 TRBV9 . TGTGCCAGCAGCCAAACAGACAGGGGCGAGCAGTACTTC CASSQTDRGEQYF
. 17 TRBJ2-3 TRBV14 . TGTGCCAGCAGCCAAGGAAGGGCGGGGTTTAGCACAGATACGCAGTATTTT CASSQGRAGFSTDTQYF
TRBD1 14 TRBJ2-5 TRBV12-5 . TGTGCTAGTGGTTTGGACAGGGGCCAAGAGACCCAGTACTTC CASGLDRGQETQYF
TRBD2 16 TRBJ2-7 TRBV6-5 . TGTGCCAGCAGTTACGGTTCAGCGGGAGAGAGCTACGAGCAGTACTTC CASSYGSAGESYEQYF
. 17 TRBJ1-4 TRBV7-9 . TGTGCCAGCAGCCCCCCCGGGGGGGCTCCACCTAATGAAAAACTGTTTTTT CASSPPGGAPPNEKLFF
TRBD1 13 TRBJ1-5 TRBV2 . TGTGCCTGCCACCGACAGGGCGGTCAGCCCCAGCATTTT CACHRQGGQPQHF
. 14 TRBJ2-6 TRBV6-5 . TGTGCCAGCAGTTTCAGGGCTGGGGCCAACGTCCTGACTTTC CASSFRAGANVLTF
TRBD2 17 TRBJ2-7 TRBV5-1 . TGCGCCAGCAGCTTGGAAGGGCCACTAGCGGGAGGCCACGAGCAGTACTTC CASSLEGPLAGGHEQYF
TRBD1 14 TRBJ2-7 TRBV4-1 . TGCGCCAGCAGCCACCGGGACAGAACCTACGAGCAGTACTTC CASSHRDRTYEQYF
TRBD2 14 TRBJ2-1 TRBV20-1 . TGCAGTGCTAGTCGGGGAGGGAGCGGGGCTGAGCAGTTCTTC CSASRGGSGAEQFF
. 16 TRBJ1-1 TRBV18 few TGTGCCAGCTCACCACCGAACCCGACTATGAACACTGAAGCTTTCTTT CASSPPNPTMNTEAFF
. 14 TRBJ2-7 TRBV10-3 . TGTGCCATCAGCCCGGGACTTACCACGGTAGAGCAGTACTTC CAISPGLTTVEQYF
. 16 TRBJ2-2 TRBV11-2 . TGTGCCAGCAGCGATAGCCTGCTTTCGGGCACCGGGGAGCTGTTTTTT CASSDSLLSGTGELFF
TRBD2 19 TRBJ2-1 TRBV19 . TGTGCCAGTAGTCCCTCGGGACTAGCGGGAGAAGGCTCCTACAATGAGCAGTTCTTC CASSPSGLAGEGSYNEQFF
TRBD1 13 TRBJ2-7 TRBV7-9 . TGTGCCAGCAGCGTGGACAGGTTCGACGAGCAGTACTTC CASSVDRFDEQYF